This entry is about one T cell receptor beta chain. This clone's antigen is unknown. No much larger clone exists at a distance of one base, and base qualities are not known. This entry is derived from a study of T-cell reconstitution after alpha-beta-depleted transplantation in children listed by TCRdb under 2016. Study-level background: T-cell immune reconstitution after TCRalphabeta/CD19-depleted allogeneic hematopoietic cell transplantation in children was quantitatively tracked in the study by means of TCR repertoire profiling.

Library prep was done by PCR. The sequencer listed for this sample is Illumina HiSeq 2500. Molecular barcoding was employed in the preparation of TCR libraries, with unique molecular identifiers being used to normalize TCRbeta repertoire quantification. The raw public reads went through TCRdb reprocessing: fastp at Q25, MiXCR clone calling, in-frame beta chains kept. Identical CDR3 protein sequences are pooled into one entry, listed with their most common genes and DNA. Counted in this sample were some 830,000 distinct CDR3 sequences; 16% of them appeared once. Roughly 4.8% of the sample is held by the ten biggest clonotypes. General study outcomes and caveats: Hyperexpanded clone frequencies declined over subsequent months; after one year, T-cell counts and TCRbeta diversity were mostly attributed to newly produced T cells. The apparently early recovery of alphabetaT-cell counts about two months after transplant reportedly depended on only several hundred rapidly expanded clones that came from non-depleted graft cells. In some patients, the high TCRbeta diversity seen at day 60 was put down to recipient T cells and intrathymic progenitors that had survived conditioning.

The CDR3 sequence holds 15 residues, the cysteine and phenylalanine included. CDR3 DNA only is kept here, 45 bases in frame from base 1. A distance of 14 bases separates the germline ends of V and J, which lose 4 bases and 2 bases respectively. The germline V gene yields SNHLY for CDR1 and FYNNEI for CDR2. The meaning of the sample's treatment or condition label: allogeneic hematopoietic cell transplantation with graft depleted of TCRalphabeta T cells and CD19 B cells. TCRalphabeta/CD19-depleted allogeneic hematopoietic cell grafts were given to the transplant recipients, all of whom were children. The receptor chain draws on TRBV2 and TRBJ2-5, with a tentative D gene TRBD1 over 5 matching bases. Sample: PBMCs, mostly from graft donor cells, taken 360 days after TCRalphabeta/CD19-depleted stem cell transplant. The clonotype originates from a male patient aged 10-17 years who had a stem cell transplant for acute lymphoblastic leukemia, so the T cells may come from the graft donor. At the DNA level, the sequence is TGTGCCAGCAGTGGGCAGGGTATCCTACAAGAGACCCAGTACTTC. It translates to CASSGQGILQETQYF.